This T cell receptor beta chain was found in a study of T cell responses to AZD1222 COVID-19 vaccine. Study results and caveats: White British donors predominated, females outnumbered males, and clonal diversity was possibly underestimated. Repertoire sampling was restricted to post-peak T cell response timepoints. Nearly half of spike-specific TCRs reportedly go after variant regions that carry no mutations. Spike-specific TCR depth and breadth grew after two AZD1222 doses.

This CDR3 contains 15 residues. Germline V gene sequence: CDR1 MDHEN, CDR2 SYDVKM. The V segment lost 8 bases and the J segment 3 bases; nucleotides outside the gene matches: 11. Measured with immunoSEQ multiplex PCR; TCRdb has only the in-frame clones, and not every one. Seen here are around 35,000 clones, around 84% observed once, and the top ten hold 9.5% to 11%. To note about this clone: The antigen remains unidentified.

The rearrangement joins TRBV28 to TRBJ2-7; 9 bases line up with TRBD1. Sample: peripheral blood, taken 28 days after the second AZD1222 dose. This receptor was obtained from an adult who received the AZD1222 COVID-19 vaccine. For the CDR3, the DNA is TGTGCCAGCTTTTCCCGTGGGACAGGGTACTACGAGCAGTACTTC. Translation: CASFSRGTGYYEQYF. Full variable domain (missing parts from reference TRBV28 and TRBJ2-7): DVKVTQSSRYLVKRTGEKVFLECVQDMDHENMFWYRQDPGLGLRLIYFSYDVKMKEKGDIPEGYSVSREKKERFSLILESASTNQTSMYLCASFSRGTGYYEQYFGPGTRLTVT.